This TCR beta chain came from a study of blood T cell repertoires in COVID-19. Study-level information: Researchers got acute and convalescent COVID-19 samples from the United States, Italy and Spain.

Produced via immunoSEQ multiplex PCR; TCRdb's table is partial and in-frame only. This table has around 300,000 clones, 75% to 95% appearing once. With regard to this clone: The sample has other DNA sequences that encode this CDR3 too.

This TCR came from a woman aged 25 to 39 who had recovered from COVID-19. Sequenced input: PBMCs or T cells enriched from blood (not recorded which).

CDR3 sequence reads: CASTRLAVTYEQYF. CDR3 in DNA: TGTGCCAGCACGAGACTAGCGGTAACTTACGAGCAGTACTTC. The chain carries TRBV28 and TRBJ2-7; 9 positions agree with TRBD2. The length of the CDR3 is 14 residues. Trimming removed 7 bases from V and 4 bases from J; junction bases left unmatched: 8. The germline CDR1 and CDR2 sequences are MDHEN and SYDVKM.